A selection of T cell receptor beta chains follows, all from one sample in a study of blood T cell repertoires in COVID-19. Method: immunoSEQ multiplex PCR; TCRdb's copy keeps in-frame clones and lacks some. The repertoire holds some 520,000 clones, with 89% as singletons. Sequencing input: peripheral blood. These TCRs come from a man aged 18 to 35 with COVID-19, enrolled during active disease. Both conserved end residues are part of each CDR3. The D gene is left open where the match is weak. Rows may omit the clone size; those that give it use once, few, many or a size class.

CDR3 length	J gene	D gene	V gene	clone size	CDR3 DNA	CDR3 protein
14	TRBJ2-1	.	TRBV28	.	TGTGCCAGCAGCTCCAGGGGTTCCTACAATGAGCAGTTCTTC	CASSSRGSYNEQFF
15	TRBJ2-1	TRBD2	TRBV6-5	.	TGTGCCAGCAGTAGACTAGCGGGGGCGTACAATGAGCAGTTCTTC	CASSRLAGAYNEQFF
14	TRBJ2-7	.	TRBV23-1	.	TGCGCCAGCAGTCCTCTATTCACAGGCTACGAGCAGTACTTC	CASSPLFTGYEQYF
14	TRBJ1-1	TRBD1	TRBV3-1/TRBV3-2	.	TGTGCCAGCAGCTGGAGACAGGGGGACACTGAAGCTTTCTTT	CASSWRQGDTEAFF
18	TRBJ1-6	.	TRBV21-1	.	TGTGCCAGCAGCAAAGTGAGCACAGGGAGCTTCTTGAATTCACCCCTCCACTTT	CASSKVSTGSFLNSPLHF
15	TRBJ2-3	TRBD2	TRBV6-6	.	TGTGCCAGCAGCTCAATAGCGGGGGGTGGAGATACGCAGTATTTT	CASSSIAGGGDTQYF
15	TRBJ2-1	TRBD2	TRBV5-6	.	TGTGCCAGCAGCTTGGGGCTAGCGGGGAACAATGAGCAGTTCTTC	CASSLGLAGNNEQFF
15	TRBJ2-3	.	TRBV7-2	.	TGTGCCAGCTTCCCCCACGGAGCCTCCACCCGTACGCAGTATTTT	CASFPHGASTRTQYF
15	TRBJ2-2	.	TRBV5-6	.	TGTGCCAGCAGCTTAACTAGAGGAATCACCGGGGAGCTGTTTTTT	CASSLTRGITGELFF
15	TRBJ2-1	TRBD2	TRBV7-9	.	TGTGCCAGCAGCCCAGGGACTAGCGGGTACTATGAGCAGTTCTTC	CASSPGTSGYYEQFF
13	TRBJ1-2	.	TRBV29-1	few	TGCAGCGCCTGGTCCAGGGTCAACTATGGCTACACCTTC	CSAWSRVNYGYTF
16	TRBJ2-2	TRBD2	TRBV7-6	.	TGTGCCAGCAGCTACCTTAGCGGGAGAGAGGGCGGGGAGCTGTTTTTT	CASSYLSGREGGELFF
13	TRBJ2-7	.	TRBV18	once	TGTGCCAGCTCAAGACAGAACTCCTACGAGCAGTACTTC	CASSRQNSYEQYF
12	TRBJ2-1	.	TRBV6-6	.	TGTGCCAGCAGTTACGGTCCAGGGGAGCAGTTCTTC	CASSYGPGEQFF
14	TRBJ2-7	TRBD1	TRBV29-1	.	TGCAGCGTTGAAGGGGGACAGGGGGCGGACGAGCAGTACTTC	CSVEGGQGADEQYF
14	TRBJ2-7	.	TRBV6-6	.	TGTGCCAGCAGTTATCGATCGGGGTCCTACGAGCAGTACTTC	CASSYRSGSYEQYF
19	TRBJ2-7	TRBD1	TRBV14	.	TGTGCCAGCAGCGGATTTGCCGGGACAGGACGTACTCTTTCCTACGAGCAGTACTTC	CASSGFAGTGRTLSYEQYF
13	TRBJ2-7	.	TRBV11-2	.	TGTGCCAGCAGCTTAGATTCCGGCTACGAGCAGTACTTC	CASSLDSGYEQYF
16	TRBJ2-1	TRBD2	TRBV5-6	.	TGTGCCAGCAGCCGGGAGCGGGAGAGGGGCTACAATGAGCAGTTCTTC	CASSRERERGYNEQFF
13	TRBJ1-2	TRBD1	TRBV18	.	TGTGCCAGCTCACCCCACGAGGGGGCCGGCTACACCTTC	CASSPHEGAGYTF
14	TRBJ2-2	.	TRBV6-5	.	TGTGCCAGCAGTTACACAGGGAACACCGGGGAGCTGTTTTTT	CASSYTGNTGELFF
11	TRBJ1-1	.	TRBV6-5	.	TGTTATTCAACCGAGGGTAGTGAAGCTTTCTTT	CYSTEGSEAFF
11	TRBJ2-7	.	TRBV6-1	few	TGTGCCAGCAGCGGGGCCTACGAGCAGTACTTC	CASSGAYEQYF
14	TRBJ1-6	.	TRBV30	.	TGTGCCTGGAGTGTTCGTCTAGGCTATTCACCCCTCCACTTT	CAWSVRLGYSPLHF